A single sample is the source of the 6 T cell receptor beta chains below, sequenced in a study of blood T cell repertoires in COVID-19. Assay: immunoSEQ multiplex PCR; the TCRdb copy retains only in-frame clones and omits some. Altogether 250,000 to 300,000 clones are present, 80% to 90% being singletons, with the ten largest covering under 5%. The specimen sequenced was PBMCs or T cells enriched from blood (not recorded which). The receptors derive from a man aged 25 to 40 with acute COVID-19.

As concerns this clone: In the same sample, other DNA sequences code for this CDR3. This rearrangement joins TRBV5-1 to TRBJ2-3; 9 bases agree with TRBD2. Germline V gene data show CDR1 as SGHRS and CDR2 as YFSETQ. With 0 bases clipped from V and 6 bases from J, the junction kept 5 bases outside the gene matches. The CDR3 loop spans 15 amino acids. CDR3 amino acids: CASSLAGGGADTQYF. The CDR3 DNA reads TGCGCCAGCAGCTTGGCGGGCGGGGGGGCGGATACGCAGTATTTT.

The CDR3 protein is CASSPPGQGGEKLFF. The DNA of the CDR3 is TGTGCCAGCTCACCACCGGGACAGGGCGGTGAAAAACTGTTTTTT. The chain couples TRBV18 to TRBJ1-4; 9 bases agree with TRBD1. The trim removed 0 bases at V and 7 bases at J, leaving 3 bases unmatched. The CDR3 sequence is 15 residues long. Germline assignment: CDR1 KGHSH and CDR2 LQKENI.

This chain joins TRBV28 and TRBJ1-2; D call uncertain. Per the germline V gene, CDR1 is MDHEN and CDR2 is SYDVKM. V was shortened by 4 bases and J by 4 bases, with 16 bases between the two germline ends. The CDR3 runs to 15 residues. CDR3 loop: CASSSAVGYRYGYTF. The CDR3 nucleotides are TGTGCCAGCAGTTCAGCGGTAGGATACCGCTATGGCTACACCTTC.

This clone was observed many times. This chain joins TRBV19 and TRBJ2-7; 7 positions match TRBD2. This CDR3 is built from 19 residues. V lost 4 bases to trimming and J lost 4 bases; unmatched junction nucleotides: 22. Germline V lookup: CDR1 LNHDA, CDR2 SQIVND (reference sequence). This CDR3 reads CASSKGSGGSLTLYYEQYV. The CDR3 coding sequence is TGTGCCAGTAGTAAGGGGTCGGGAGGAAGCCTCACTCTTTATTACGAGCAGTACGTC.

The chain combines TRBV19 with TRBJ1-5, with D tentatively TRBD1 (6 bases). Trimming took 6 bases from V and 7 from J, leaving 13 bases between them. The germline V gene encodes CDR1 LNHDA and CDR2 SQIVND (reference sequence). This CDR3 has 13 amino acids. CDR3 amino acids: CASRAGGVQPQHF. CDR3 DNA: TGTGCCAGTAGAGCGGGGGGCGTCCAGCCCCAGCATTTT.

The gene calls are TRBV4-3 and TRBJ2-2; D not resolved. This CDR3 has 17 residues. V gave up 4 bases and J gave up 0 bases, with 15 bases separating them. CDR1 and CDR2 from the germline V gene are LGHNA and YSLEER. The DNA of the CDR3 is TGCGCCAGCAGCCTACAAGTCCAGGCCGCGAACACCGGGGAGCTGTTTTTT. Amino acids: CASSLQVQAANTGELFF.